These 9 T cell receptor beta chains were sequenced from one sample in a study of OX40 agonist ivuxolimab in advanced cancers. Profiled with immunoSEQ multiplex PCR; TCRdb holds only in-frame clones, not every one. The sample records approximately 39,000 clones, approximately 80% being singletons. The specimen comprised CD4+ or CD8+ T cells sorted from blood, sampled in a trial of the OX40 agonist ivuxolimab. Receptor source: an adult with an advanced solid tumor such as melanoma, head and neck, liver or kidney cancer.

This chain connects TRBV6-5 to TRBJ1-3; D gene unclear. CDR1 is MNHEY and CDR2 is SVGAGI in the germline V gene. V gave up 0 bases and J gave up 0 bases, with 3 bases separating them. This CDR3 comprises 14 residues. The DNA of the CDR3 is TGTGCCAGCAGTTACTCACACTCTGGAAACACCATATATTTT. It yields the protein CASSYSHSGNTIYF.

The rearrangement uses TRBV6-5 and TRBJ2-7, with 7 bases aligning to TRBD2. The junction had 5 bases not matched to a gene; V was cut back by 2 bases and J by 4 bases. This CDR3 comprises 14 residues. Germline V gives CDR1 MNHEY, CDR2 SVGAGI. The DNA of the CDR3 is TGTGCCAGCAGTTACCAGGGAGGGACGTACGAGCAGTACTTC. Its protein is CASSYQGGTYEQYF.

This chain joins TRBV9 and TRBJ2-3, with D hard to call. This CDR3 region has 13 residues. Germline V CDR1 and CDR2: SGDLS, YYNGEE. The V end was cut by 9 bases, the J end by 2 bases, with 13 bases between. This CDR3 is CATRPGNTDTQYF. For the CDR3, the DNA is TGTGCCACCAGACCAGGAAACACAGATACGCAGTATTTT.

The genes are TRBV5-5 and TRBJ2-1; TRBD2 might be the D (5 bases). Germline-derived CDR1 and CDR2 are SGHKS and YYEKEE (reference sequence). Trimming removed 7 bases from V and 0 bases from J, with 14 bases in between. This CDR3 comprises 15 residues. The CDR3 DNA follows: TGTGCCAGCGGCCAGAGAGGGAGCTCCTACAATGAGCAGTTCTTC. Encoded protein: CASGQRGSSYNEQFF. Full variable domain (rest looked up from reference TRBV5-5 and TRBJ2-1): DAGVTQSPTHLIKTRGQQVTLRCSPISGHKSVSWYQQVLGQGPQFIFQYYEKEERGRGNFPDRFSARQFPNYSSELNVNALLLGDSALYLCASGQRGSSYNEQFFGPGTRLTVL.

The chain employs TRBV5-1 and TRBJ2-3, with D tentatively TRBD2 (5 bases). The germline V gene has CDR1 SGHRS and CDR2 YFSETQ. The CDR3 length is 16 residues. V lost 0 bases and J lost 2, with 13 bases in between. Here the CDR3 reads CASSLGGNANTDTQYF. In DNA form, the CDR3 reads TGCGCCAGCAGCTTGGGAGGGAATGCTAACACAGATACGCAGTATTTT.

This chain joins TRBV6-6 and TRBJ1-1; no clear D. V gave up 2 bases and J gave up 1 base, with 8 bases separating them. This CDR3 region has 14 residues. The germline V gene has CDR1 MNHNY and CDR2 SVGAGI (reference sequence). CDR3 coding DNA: TGTGCCAGCAGTTACACCGGGCAGAACACTGAAGCTTTCTTT. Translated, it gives CASSYTGQNTEAFF.

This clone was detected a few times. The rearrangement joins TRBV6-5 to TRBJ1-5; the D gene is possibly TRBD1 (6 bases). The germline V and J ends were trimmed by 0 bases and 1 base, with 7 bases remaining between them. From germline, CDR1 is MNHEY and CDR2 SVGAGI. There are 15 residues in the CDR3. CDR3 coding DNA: TGTGCCAGCAGTTACTCAGGGGGAAGCAATCAGCCCCAGCATTTT. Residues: CASSYSGGSNQPQHF.

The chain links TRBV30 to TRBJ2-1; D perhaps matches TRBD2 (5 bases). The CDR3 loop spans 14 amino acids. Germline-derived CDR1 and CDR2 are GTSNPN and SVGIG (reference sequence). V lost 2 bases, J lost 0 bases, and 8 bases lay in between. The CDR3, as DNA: TGTGCCTGGAGTCCGGGGAGCTCCTACAATGAGCAGTTCTTC. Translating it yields CAWSPGSSYNEQFF.

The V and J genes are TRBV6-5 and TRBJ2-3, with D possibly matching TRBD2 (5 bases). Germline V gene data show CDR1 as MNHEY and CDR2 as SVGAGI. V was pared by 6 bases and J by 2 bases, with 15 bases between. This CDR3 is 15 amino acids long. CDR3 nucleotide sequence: TGTGCCAGCAGGGAAAGCGGAGTATACACAGATACGCAGTATTTT. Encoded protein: CASRESGVYTDTQYF.